The sequence of this T cell receptor beta chain was determined in a study of OX40 agonist ivuxolimab in advanced cancers. Study at large: With a range of roughly 20 to 80, age averaged roughly 61 years, and 65% to 90% were male. The study, taken as a whole, reports: Doses of 0.1 to 3.0 mg/kg were accompanied by clonal expansion of CD4+ and CD8+ blood T cells by week 6.

TCRdb's table, derived via immunoSEQ multiplex PCR, lists solely in-frame clones and lacks some. The sample includes 60,000 to 85,000 clones, 83% seen only once; the top ten take roughly 1.4%. Details on this clone: Its antigen is unknown.

The clonotype comes from an adult with an advanced solid tumor such as melanoma, head and neck, liver or kidney cancer. The sample here was CD4+ or CD8+ T cells sorted from blood, taken in a trial of the OX40 agonist ivuxolimab.

The CDR3 bases are TGTGCCAGTAGCCGTCCGGGACAGGGGGCCTATGGCTACACCTTC. Translating gives CASSRPGQGAYGYTF. This sequence joins TRBV19 and TRBJ1-2, with 12 bases matching TRBD1. V lost 6 bases, J lost 4 bases, and 6 bases stayed unmatched. Germline assignment: CDR1 LNHDA and CDR2 SQIVND (reference sequence). The CDR3 covers 15 residues.